Listed below are T cell receptor beta chains from one sample, sequenced in a study of read filtering for tumor transcriptome and immune sequencing. Using its own MiXCR run on the reads, TCRdb lists one record per CDR3 protein. Of roughly 18,000 distinct CDR3 sequences in the sample, roughly a fifth were seen once. Sequencing input: a population of CD138-negative cells sorted from bone marrow. These receptors came from a donor over 35 with multiple myeloma. CDR3s include the opening cysteine and the closing phenylalanine or tryptophan. The order of the fields is V gene, J gene, CDR3 length, D gene, clone size, CDR3 DNA, CDR3 protein. The D gene is left open where the match is weak. Some rows mark clone size as missing; the rest say once, few, many or name a class of expanded clone.

v_call: TRBV29-1
j_call: TRBJ2-1
cdr3_length: 14
d_call: -
clone_size: many
cdr3_nt: TGCAGCGTTGGAGGAGACAGCTCCTACAATGAGCAGTTCTTC
cdr3_aa: CSVGGDSSYNEQFF

v_call: TRBV6-2/TRBV6-3
j_call: TRBJ2-7
cdr3_length: 13
d_call: -
clone_size: many
cdr3_nt: TGTGCCAGCAGTTACTCGATTATCGACGAGCAGTACTTC
cdr3_aa: CASSYSIIDEQYF

v_call: TRBV19
j_call: TRBJ2-2
cdr3_length: 18
d_call: TRBD2
clone_size: many
cdr3_nt: TGTGCCAGTAGTTCCACCCTTAGCGGGGCTGCAAACACCGGGGAGCTGTTTTTT
cdr3_aa: CASSSTLSGAANTGELFF

v_call: TRBV6-6
j_call: TRBJ2-7
cdr3_length: 15
d_call: -
clone_size: many
cdr3_nt: TGTGCCAGCAGTTACCACGGGACACCGTCCTACGAGCAGTACTTC
cdr3_aa: CASSYHGTPSYEQYF

v_call: TRBV2
j_call: TRBJ2-7
cdr3_length: 13
d_call: -
clone_size: few
cdr3_nt: TGTGCCAGCAGTGGGGCGACCCTCTACGAGCAGTACTTC
cdr3_aa: CASSGATLYEQYF

v_call: TRBV6-1
j_call: TRBJ2-5
cdr3_length: 15
d_call: TRBD2
clone_size: many
cdr3_nt: TGTGCCAGCAGTGAGTCGCGGGAGGGATTAGAGACCCAGTACTTC
cdr3_aa: CASSESREGLETQYF

v_call: TRBV20-1
j_call: TRBJ2-7
cdr3_length: 15
d_call: TRBD2
clone_size: many
cdr3_nt: TGCAGTGCTAATCCTCCGACTAGCCTCTCCTACGAGCAGTACTTC
cdr3_aa: CSANPPTSLSYEQYF

v_call: TRBV29-1
j_call: TRBJ1-1
cdr3_length: 14
d_call: TRBD1
clone_size: few
cdr3_nt: TGCAGCGTTGAAGATCCGGGACAGGGGGATATGGCTTTCTTT
cdr3_aa: CSVEDPGQGDMAFF

v_call: TRBV28
j_call: TRBJ2-7
cdr3_length: 14
d_call: -
clone_size: -
cdr3_nt: TGTGCCAGCAGTTTAGCTACTAGATCCACCGAGCAGTACTTC
cdr3_aa: CASSLATRSTEQYF

v_call: TRBV6-4
j_call: TRBJ2-1
cdr3_length: 15
d_call: TRBD2
clone_size: medium-sized
cdr3_nt: TGTGCCAGCAGTGAGACTAGCGGGAGTTGGAATGAGCAGTTCTTC
cdr3_aa: CASSETSGSWNEQFF

v_call: TRBV24-1
j_call: TRBJ2-1
cdr3_length: 16
d_call: -
clone_size: many
cdr3_nt: TGTGCCACCAGTGAGCCCGGAGCGGGTTCCTACAATGAGCAGTTCTTC
cdr3_aa: CATSEPGAGSYNEQFF

v_call: TRBV29-1
j_call: TRBJ2-7
cdr3_length: 15
d_call: -
clone_size: many
cdr3_nt: TGCAGCGTTGAGCTTCCCGAGTCCTCCTCCTACGAGCAGTACTTC
cdr3_aa: CSVELPESSSYEQYF

v_call: TRBV21-1
j_call: TRBJ2-1
cdr3_length: 16
d_call: -
clone_size: -
cdr3_nt: TGTGCCAGCAGAAGGAACAAGCGGGGATTTTACAATGAGCAGTTCTTC
cdr3_aa: CASRRNKRGFYNEQFF

v_call: TRBV7-9
j_call: TRBJ2-1
cdr3_length: 13
d_call: -
clone_size: few
cdr3_nt: TGTGCCAGCAGCTTAGGAAGGGTCAATGAGCAGTTCTTC
cdr3_aa: CASSLGRVNEQFF

v_call: TRBV28
j_call: TRBJ2-7
cdr3_length: 13
d_call: TRBD2
clone_size: -
cdr3_nt: TGTGCCAGCAGGCCGGGAGGGCCGCGGGAGCAGTACTTC
cdr3_aa: CASRPGGPREQYF

v_call: TRBV7-9
j_call: TRBJ2-1
cdr3_length: 16
d_call: -
clone_size: many
cdr3_nt: TGTGCCAGCAGCTTAGGCGGGCCAAGCTCCTACAATGAGCAGTTCTTC
cdr3_aa: CASSLGGPSSYNEQFF

v_call: TRBV28
j_call: TRBJ1-4
cdr3_length: 14
d_call: -
clone_size: many
cdr3_nt: TGTGCCAGCCGGACTGGGGGTGAAAATGAAAAACTGTTTTTT
cdr3_aa: CASRTGGENEKLFF

v_call: TRBV19
j_call: TRBJ2-7
cdr3_length: 13
d_call: -
clone_size: -
cdr3_nt: TGTGACAGTAGTAGTTCGGCGGGTTGCGAGCAGTACTTC
cdr3_aa: CDSSSSAGCEQYF

v_call: TRBV7-3
j_call: TRBJ2-1
cdr3_length: 15
d_call: TRBD2
clone_size: few
cdr3_nt: TGTGCCAGCAGCAAGACTAGCGACTCCTACAATGAGCAGTTCTTC
cdr3_aa: CASSKTSDSYNEQFF

v_call: TRBV29-1
j_call: TRBJ2-2
cdr3_length: 12
d_call: -
clone_size: few
cdr3_nt: TGCAGCGTTGATAGGGACACCGGGGAGCTGTTTTTT
cdr3_aa: CSVDRDTGELFF

v_call: TRBV6-2/TRBV6-3
j_call: TRBJ1-2
cdr3_length: 15
d_call: -
clone_size: -
cdr3_nt: TGTGCCAGCATGAACTTTCAACACCATAACTATGGCTACACCTTC
cdr3_aa: CASMNFQHHNYGYTF

v_call: TRBV9
j_call: TRBJ2-3
cdr3_length: 15
d_call: TRBD2
clone_size: few
cdr3_nt: TGTGCCAGCAGCCCCATAGCGGGATTCGCAGATACGCAGTATTTT
cdr3_aa: CASSPIAGFADTQYF

v_call: TRBV7-9
j_call: TRBJ2-1
cdr3_length: 12
d_call: -
clone_size: many
cdr3_nt: TGTGCCAGCAGCCTGGCCTTTGATGAGCAGTTCTTC
cdr3_aa: CASSLAFDEQFF

v_call: TRBV7-9
j_call: TRBJ1-1
cdr3_length: 14
d_call: TRBD1
clone_size: many
cdr3_nt: TGTGCCAGCAGCTCGGGACAGCGGAACACTGAAGCTTTCTTT
cdr3_aa: CASSSGQRNTEAFF

v_call: TRBV7-9
j_call: TRBJ2-1
cdr3_length: 15
d_call: -
clone_size: many
cdr3_nt: TGTGCCAGCAGCTTTGGTACTAGATCCTACAATGAGCAGTTCTTC
cdr3_aa: CASSFGTRSYNEQFF

v_call: TRBV14
j_call: TRBJ2-6
cdr3_length: 15
d_call: TRBD2
clone_size: many
cdr3_nt: TGTGCCAGCAGCCCTCGGGGGGTTGGGGCCAACGTCCTGACTTTC
cdr3_aa: CASSPRGVGANVLTF

v_call: TRBV28
j_call: TRBJ2-1
cdr3_length: 17
d_call: TRBD1
clone_size: many
cdr3_nt: TGTGCCAGCAGTTTACCCTACTGGACAGGGGAAAAGGCAGAGCAGTTCTTC
cdr3_aa: CASSLPYWTGEKAEQFF

v_call: TRBV4-2
j_call: TRBJ2-6
cdr3_length: 19
d_call: TRBD1
clone_size: -
cdr3_nt: TGTGCCAGCAGCCAAGCTCTGGGACAGGGGGCGCCTGGGGCCAACGTCCTGACTTTC
cdr3_aa: CASSQALGQGAPGANVLTF